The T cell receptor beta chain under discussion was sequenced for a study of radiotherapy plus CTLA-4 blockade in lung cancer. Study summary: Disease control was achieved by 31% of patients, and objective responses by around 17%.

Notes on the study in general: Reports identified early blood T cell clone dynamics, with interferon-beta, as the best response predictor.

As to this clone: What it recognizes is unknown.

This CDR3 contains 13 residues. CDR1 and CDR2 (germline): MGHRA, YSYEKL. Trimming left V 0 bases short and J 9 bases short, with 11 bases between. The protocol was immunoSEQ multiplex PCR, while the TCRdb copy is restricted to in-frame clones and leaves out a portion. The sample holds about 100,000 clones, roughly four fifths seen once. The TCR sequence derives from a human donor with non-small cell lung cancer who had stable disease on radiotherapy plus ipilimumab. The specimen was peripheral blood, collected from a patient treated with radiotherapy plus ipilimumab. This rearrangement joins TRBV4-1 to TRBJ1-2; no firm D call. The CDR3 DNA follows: TGCGCCAGCAGCCAAGAAGGGCAGACCCGCTACACCTTC. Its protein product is CASSQEGQTRYTF.